This TCR beta chain stems from a study of T cells in localized non-small cell lung cancer. Study outcomes and limitations: Across samples, adjacent lung featured a median 57 of the top 100 tumor clones. Because sequencing included only one region (of the tumor), heterogeneity remains possible. Overall survival was longer when the density of T cells in the blood was higher. Uninvolved adjacent lung showed higher T cell clonality than tumor.

Comment on this clone: Its antigen is still unknown.

Here immunoSEQ multiplex PCR was the method, and the copy in TCRdb shows in-frame clones only, minus some. This table holds about 14,000 clones, 85% to 90% found once. Specimen: peripheral blood, collected before any cancer treatment. The clonotype comes from a female donor older than 55 with stage I squamous cell lung carcinoma.

The CDR3 is CASSSGQFSTDTQYF. CDR3 DNA sequence: TGTGCCAGCAGCTCCGGACAGTTCAGCACAGATACGCAGTATTTT. V is TRBV7-9 and J is TRBJ2-3, with D possibly matching TRBD1 (6 bases). The V gene lost 4 bases and the J gene lost 0 bases, with 11 bases spanning the gap. CDR1 and CDR2 (germline): SEHNR, FQNEAQ (reference sequence). The CDR3 is 15 residues long. Full variable domain (rest looked up from reference TRBV7-9 and TRBJ2-3): DTGVSQNPRHKITKRGQNVTFRCDPISEHNRLYWYRQTLGQGPEFLTYFQNEAQLEKSRLLSDRFSAERPKGSFSTLEIQRTEQGDSAMYLCASSSGQFSTDTQYFGPGTRLTVL.